These 25 T cell receptor beta chains share one sample of origin, sequenced in a study of Tregs in tolerant kidney transplant recipients. Assay used: immunoSEQ multiplex PCR; TCRdb lists only in-frame clones, some missing. The sample carries roughly 250,000 clones, 65% to 85% recorded once. The sequenced sample consisted of CD4+ T cells from blood. The receptors shown here come from a human donor in good health.

The V call is TRBV19, the J call TRBJ2-1; no clear D gene. V was clipped by 6 bases and J by 10 bases, with 10 bases between them. The CDR3 has 11 residues. The germline V gene has CDR1 LNHDA and CDR2 SQIVND (reference sequence). This CDR3 is CASSLNEEQFF. The CDR3 DNA reads as TGTGCCAGTAGCCTCAATGAGGAGCAGTTCTTC.

This clone was counted only a few times. The rearrangement joins TRBV4-1 to TRBJ1-2, with TRBD1 identical over 7 bases. This CDR3 region has 18 residues. With V trimmed by 4 bases and J by 8 bases, 22 bases remained unmatched. Germline V CDR1 and CDR2: MGHRA, YSYEKL. The CDR3 DNA reads TGCGCCAGCAGCCTTCGGGCAGGACAGGTATTAGGAACTGGCGGCTACACCTTC. Translating it yields CASSLRAGQVLGTGGYTF.

The chain carries TRBV15 and TRBJ2-7, with TRBD1 identical over 8 bases. CDR3 length: 15 amino acids. Trimming cost V 4 bases and J 3 bases; bases outside gene matches: 8. In germline, CDR1 is LNHNV, CDR2 YYDKDF (reference sequence). The DNA for the CDR3 is TGTGCCACCAGCACTACTAACAGGGGGTACTACGAGCAGTACTTC. Translated: CATSTTNRGYYEQYF.

This chain links TRBV18 with TRBJ1-2; D is possibly TRBD1 (5 bases). The CDR3 extends over 13 amino acids. Germline loops: CDR1 KGHSH, CDR2 LQKENI. V lost 2 bases, J lost 7 bases, and 11 bases lay in between. This chain's CDR3 is CASSPVTGGGYTF. As DNA, the CDR3 is TGTGCCAGCTCACCAGTTACAGGCGGTGGCTACACCTTC.

The chain combines TRBV11-2 with TRBJ1-2; 11 bases align to TRBD1. The germline CDR1 and CDR2 sequences are SGHAT and FQNNGV. This CDR3 has 17 amino acids. V lost 4 bases to trimming and J lost 5 bases; unmatched junction nucleotides: 12. CDR3 nucleotide sequence: TGTGCCAGCAGCTCCTACCGGACAGGGGGCGAGACGTATGGCTACACCTTC. Its translation is CASSSYRTGGETYGYTF.

The table lists this clone with a count of one. The gene calls are TRBV29-1 and TRBJ1-2; tentatively, D is TRBD1 (5 bases). CDR1 and CDR2 (germline): SQVTM, ANQGSEA. The CDR3 consists of 13 residues. The V gene lost 6 bases and the J gene lost 7 bases, with 18 bases spanning the gap. The CDR3 DNA is TGCAGCGTGGTCAGGGAATCGGTGGGTGGCTACACCTTC. It translates to CSVVRESVGGYTF.

The rearrangement links TRBV5-4 to TRBJ1-4, with no clear D. The CDR3 runs 14 residues. The V gene lost 0 bases and the J gene lost 4 bases, with 7 bases spanning the gap. Germline V lookup: CDR1 SGHNT, CDR2 YYREEE (reference sequence). Written as DNA, the CDR3 is TGTGCCAGCAGCTTGGGGCAGGTTAATGAAAAACTGTTTTTT. Amino acids: CASSLGQVNEKLFF.

This chain uses TRBV5-1 with TRBJ2-5; D is perhaps TRBD1 (5 bases). The J call is uncertain, as TRBJ2-7 better fits the DNA end. The CDR3 extends over 14 amino acids. The germline V gene encodes CDR1 SGHRS and CDR2 YFSETQ. In DNA, the CDR3 is TGCGCCAGCAGCTTGGAGCCAGGGCAAGACGAGCAGTACTTC. Translating it yields CASSLEPGQDEQYF.

The V gene is TRBV6-1, the J gene TRBJ2-7; D gene uncertain. CDR1 is MNHNS, CDR2 SASEGT, per germline. V gave up 8 bases and J gave up 4 bases, with 12 bases separating them. CDR3 length: 12 amino acids. The DNA for the CDR3 is TGTGCCAGCCGGCAGCCCGCGTACGAGCAGTACTTC. Protein product: CASRQPAYEQYF.

The V call is TRBV5-1, the J call TRBJ1-5; 7 bases fit TRBD1. Trimming cost V 2 bases and J 4 bases; bases outside gene matches: 6. Germline V gene sequence: CDR1 SGHRS, CDR2 YFSETQ. The CDR3 spans 15 residues. CDR3 DNA: TGCGCCAGCAGCTTTCTTTCGGGACAGAATCAGCCCCAGCATTTT. It is translated as CASSFLSGQNQPQHF.

This chain uses TRBV5-1 with TRBJ2-3; D may be TRBD1 or TRBD2 (5 bases each). Germline lookup yields CDR1 SGHRS and CDR2 YFSETQ. The length of the CDR3 is 17 residues. V shed 0 bases and J shed 3 bases, with 17 bases lying between them. CDR3 protein: CASSLVRGSESTDTQYF. The CDR3 DNA is TGCGCCAGCAGCTTGGTGAGGGGCAGCGAGAGTACAGATACGCAGTATTTT.

The rearrangement joins TRBV6-5 to TRBJ1-1; the match to TRBD1 covers 9 bases. J gave up 3 bases and V 6 bases, and 5 bases lay outside the gene matches. This CDR3 spans 14 amino acids. The germline CDR1 and CDR2 sequences are MNHEY and SVGAGI. CDR3 bases: TGTGCCAGCAGCCCACAGGGGGCTGACACTGAAGCTTTCTTT. This encodes CASSPQGADTEAFF.

The rearrangement joins TRBV21-1 to TRBJ1-5; TRBD1, the table's D call, lacks a check against the DNA. TRBV21-1 is given as a pseudogene. The CDR3 has 16 residues. The chain's CDR3 is CASSKRGTGGNQPQHF. For the CDR3, the DNA is TGTGCCAGCAGCAAACGTGGGACAGGGGGCAATCAGCCCCAGCATTTT.

This chain joins TRBV11-2 and TRBJ2-4; 11 nucleotides align to TRBD2. Germline CDR1 and CDR2: SGHAT and FQNNGV. This CDR3 is 12 amino acids long. J gave up 12 bases and V 7 bases, and 5 bases lay outside the gene matches. This chain's CDR3 is CASTPTSGAQYF. CDR3 coding DNA: TGTGCCAGCACCCCGACTAGCGGGGCTCAGTACTTC.

This chain links TRBV7-9 with TRBJ2-3; 8 bases are shared with TRBD1. Germline CDR1 SEHNR, CDR2 FQNEAQ (reference sequence). The junction had 4 bases not matched to a gene; V was cut back by 2 bases and J by 3 bases. This CDR3 has 15 residues. The CDR3 reads CASSLWTGSTDTQYF. CDR3 sequence (DNA): TGTGCCAGCAGCTTATGGACAGGGTCGACAGATACGCAGTATTTT. Looking up the rest from reference TRBV7-9 and TRBJ2-3 gives the full variable domain: DTGVSQNPRHKITKRGQNVTFRCDPISEHNRLYWYRQTLGQGPEFLTYFQNEAQLEKSRLLSDRFSAERPKGSFSTLEIQRTEQGDSAMYLCASSLWTGSTDTQYFGPGTRLTVL.

The V gene is TRBV25-1, the J gene TRBJ2-2; 9 nucleotides align to TRBD1. From germline, CDR1 is MGHDK and CDR2 SYGVNS. V dropped 2 bases and J dropped 9; count of bases not matched to a gene: 13. CDR3 length: 17 residues. CDR3 DNA: TGTGCCAGCAGTGAAGGGGCTCGGACAGGGGCCCGCCGGGAGCTGTTTTTT. Translated, it gives CASSEGARTGARRELFF. The full variable domain, completed using reference TRBV25-1 and TRBJ2-2, is EADIYQTPRYLVIGTGKKITLECSQTMGHDKMYWYQQDPGMELHLIHYSYGVNSTEKGDLSSESTVSRIRTEHFPLTLESARPSHTSQYLCASSEGARTGARRELFFGEGSRLTVL.

The chain uses TRBV15 and TRBJ2-7; TRBD1 agrees at 9 bases. With V trimmed by 0 bases and J by 5 bases, 5 bases remained unmatched. Germline CDR1 reads LNHNV; CDR2 reads YYDKDF (reference sequence). The CDR3 is 15 amino acids. The CDR3 protein is CATSRDNRGLNEQYF. The CDR3 DNA is TGTGCCACCAGCAGAGATAACAGGGGGCTAAACGAGCAGTACTTC. Drawing the rest from reference TRBV15 and TRBJ2-7, the complete variable domain is DAMVIQNPRYQVTQFGKPVTLSCSQTLNHNVMYWYQQKSSQAPKLLFHYYDKDFNNEADTPDNFQSRRPNTSFCFLDIRSPGLGDTAMYLCATSRDNRGLNEQYFGPGTRLTVT.

The chain uses TRBV4-2 and TRBJ2-1, with D possibly being TRBD1 or TRBD2 (6 bases each). Germline-derived CDR1 and CDR2 are LGHNA and YNFKEQ. V lost 1 base to trimming and J lost 9 bases, with 19 bases between them. This CDR3 is 16 amino acids long. DNA of the CDR3: TGTGCCAGCAGCCAAGCCGCAGGGGAGGTACAAGGTGAGCAGTTCTTC. The encoded protein is CASSQAAGEVQGEQFF.

This clone has only a few counts. V is TRBV5-6 and J is TRBJ2-2; the match to TRBD1 covers 10 bases. Germline CDR1 is SGHDT and CDR2 is YYEEEE. The CDR3 has 15 residues. Trimming took 2 bases from V and 5 from J; bases not matched to a gene: 3. The CDR3 sequence is CASSFLGQGTGELFF. CDR3 sequence (DNA): TGTGCCAGCAGCTTCTTGGGACAGGGGACCGGGGAGCTGTTTTTT. The full variable domain, with the rest looked up from reference TRBV5-6 and TRBJ2-2, is DAGVTQSPTHLIKTRGQQVTLRCSPKSGHDTVSWYQQALGQGPQFIFQYYEEEERQRGNFPDRFSGHQFPNYSSELNVNALLLGDSALYLCASSFLGQGTGELFFGEGSRLTVL.

The V gene is TRBV9, the J gene TRBJ2-3, with 9 bases fitting TRBD2. Trimming removed 3 bases from V and 0 bases from J; junction bases left unmatched: 11. Germline-derived CDR1 and CDR2 are SGDLS and YYNGEE. The CDR3 extends over 18 amino acids. CDR3 nucleotide sequence: TGTGCCAGCAGCGCGGGCCAGCGGGGGGCTTCTAGCACAGATACGCAGTATTTT. Amino acid sequence: CASSAGQRGASSTDTQYF.

This sequence joins TRBV29-1 and TRBJ2-7; D gene unclear. This CDR3 has 13 residues. Trimming left V 6 bases short and J 0 bases short, with 12 bases between. Germline V gives CDR1 SQVTM, CDR2 ANQGSEA. In nucleotides, the CDR3 is TGCAGCGTCGACGATGGTAGCTCCTACGAGCAGTACTTC. Its protein product is CSVDDGSSYEQYF.

The chain uses TRBV4-2 and TRBJ1-5, with D hard to call. Trimming pared 2 bases from V and 6 bases from J, leaving 14 bases between. The germline gives CDR1 LGHNA, CDR2 YNFKEQ. CDR3 size: 15 residues. The CDR3 here is CASSQFSGNSQPQHF. Written as DNA, the CDR3 is TGTGCCAGCAGCCAATTCTCTGGCAACTCTCAGCCCCAGCATTTT.

V usage is TRBV12-5 and J usage is TRBJ1-5; no reliable D call. Trimming left V 2 bases short and J 0 bases short, with 11 bases between. Germline V CDR1 and CDR2: LGHNT, FRNRAP. The CDR3 loop spans 16 amino acids. The CDR3 loop reads CASGLTLPSSNQPQHF. In DNA form, the CDR3 reads TGTGCTAGTGGTTTGACACTTCCTAGTAGCAATCAGCCCCAGCATTTT. Based on the CDR3 plus reference TRBV12-5 and TRBJ1-5, the full variable domain is DARVTQTPRHKVTEMGQEVTMRCQPILGHNTVFWYRQTMMQGLELLAYFRNRAPLDDSGMPKDRFSAEMPDATLATLKIQPSEPRDSAVYFCASGLTLPSSNQPQHFGDGTRLSIL.

The rearrangement joins TRBV6-5 to TRBJ2-7, with 8 bases aligning to TRBD1. CDR1 is MNHEY, CDR2 SVGAGI, per germline. The trim removed 5 bases at V and 7 bases at J, leaving 10 bases unmatched. The CDR3 sequence is 14 residues long. This CDR3 is CASSESAGGREQYF. CDR3 DNA: TGTGCCAGCAGTGAGAGCGCAGGGGGCAGGGAGCAGTACTTC.

On this clone itself: Other DNA sequences from this sample encode an identical CDR3 as well. The V and J genes are TRBV25-1 and TRBJ2-5, with D uncertain. CDR1 and CDR2 from the germline V gene are MGHDK and SYGVNS. CDR3 length: 10 residues. Trimming pared 6 bases from V and 5 bases from J, leaving 4 bases between. CDR3 DNA sequence: TGTGCCAGCAGCAGGGAGACCCAGTACTTC. Translated: CASSRETQYF.